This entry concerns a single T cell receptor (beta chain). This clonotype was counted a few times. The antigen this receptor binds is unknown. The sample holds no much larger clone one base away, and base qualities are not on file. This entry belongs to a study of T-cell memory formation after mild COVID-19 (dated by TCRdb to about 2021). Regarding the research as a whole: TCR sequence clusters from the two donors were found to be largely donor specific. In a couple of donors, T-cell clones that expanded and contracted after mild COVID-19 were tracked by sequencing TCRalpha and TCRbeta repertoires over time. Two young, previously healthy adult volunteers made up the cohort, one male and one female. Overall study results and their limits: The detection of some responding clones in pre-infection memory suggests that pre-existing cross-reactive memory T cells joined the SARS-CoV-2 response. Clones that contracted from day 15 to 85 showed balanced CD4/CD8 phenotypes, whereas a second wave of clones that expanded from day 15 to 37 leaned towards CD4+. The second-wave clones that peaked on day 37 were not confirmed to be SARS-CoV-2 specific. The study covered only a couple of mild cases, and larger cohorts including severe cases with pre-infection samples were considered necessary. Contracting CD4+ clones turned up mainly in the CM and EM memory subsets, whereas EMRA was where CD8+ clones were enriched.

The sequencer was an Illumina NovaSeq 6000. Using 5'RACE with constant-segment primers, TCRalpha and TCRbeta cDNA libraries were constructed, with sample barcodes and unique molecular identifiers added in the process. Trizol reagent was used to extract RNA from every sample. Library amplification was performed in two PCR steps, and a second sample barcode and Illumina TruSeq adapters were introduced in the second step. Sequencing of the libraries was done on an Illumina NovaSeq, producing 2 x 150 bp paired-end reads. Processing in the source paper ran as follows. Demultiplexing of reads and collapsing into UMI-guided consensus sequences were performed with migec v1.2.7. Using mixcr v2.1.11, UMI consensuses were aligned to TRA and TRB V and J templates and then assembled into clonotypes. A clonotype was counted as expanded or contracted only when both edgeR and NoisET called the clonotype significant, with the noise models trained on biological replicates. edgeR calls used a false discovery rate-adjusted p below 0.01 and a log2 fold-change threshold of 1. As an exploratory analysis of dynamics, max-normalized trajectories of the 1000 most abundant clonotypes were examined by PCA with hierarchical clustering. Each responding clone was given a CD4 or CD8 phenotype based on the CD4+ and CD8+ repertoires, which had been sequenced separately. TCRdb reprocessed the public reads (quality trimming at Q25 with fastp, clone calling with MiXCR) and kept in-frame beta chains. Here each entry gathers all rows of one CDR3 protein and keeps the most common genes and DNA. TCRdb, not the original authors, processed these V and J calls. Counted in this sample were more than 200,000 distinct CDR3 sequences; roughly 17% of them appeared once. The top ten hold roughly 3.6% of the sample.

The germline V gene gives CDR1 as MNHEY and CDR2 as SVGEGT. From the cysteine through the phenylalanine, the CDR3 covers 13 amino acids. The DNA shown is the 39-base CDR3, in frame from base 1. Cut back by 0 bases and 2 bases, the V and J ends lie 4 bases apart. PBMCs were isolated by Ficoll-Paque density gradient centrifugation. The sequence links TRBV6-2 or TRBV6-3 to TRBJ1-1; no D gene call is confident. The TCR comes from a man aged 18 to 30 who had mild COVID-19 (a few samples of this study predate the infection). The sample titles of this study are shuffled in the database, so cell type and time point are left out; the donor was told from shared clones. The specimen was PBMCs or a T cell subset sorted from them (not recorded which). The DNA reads TGTGCCAGCAGTTACTCTATCAACACTGAAGCTTTCTTT. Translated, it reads CASSYSINTEAFF.